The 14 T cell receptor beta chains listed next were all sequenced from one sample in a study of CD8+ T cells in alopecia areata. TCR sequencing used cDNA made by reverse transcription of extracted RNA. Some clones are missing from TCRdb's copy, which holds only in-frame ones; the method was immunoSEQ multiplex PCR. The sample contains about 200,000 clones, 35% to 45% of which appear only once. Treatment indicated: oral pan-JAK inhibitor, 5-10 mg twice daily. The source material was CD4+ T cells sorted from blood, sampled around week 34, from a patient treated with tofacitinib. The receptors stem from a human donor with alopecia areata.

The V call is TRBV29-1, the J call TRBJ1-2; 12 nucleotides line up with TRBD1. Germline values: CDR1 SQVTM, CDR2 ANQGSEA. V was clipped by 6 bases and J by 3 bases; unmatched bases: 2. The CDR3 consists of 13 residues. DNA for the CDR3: TGCAGCGTCGGGGACAGGGGGCACTATGGCTACACCTTC. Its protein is CSVGDRGHYGYTF.

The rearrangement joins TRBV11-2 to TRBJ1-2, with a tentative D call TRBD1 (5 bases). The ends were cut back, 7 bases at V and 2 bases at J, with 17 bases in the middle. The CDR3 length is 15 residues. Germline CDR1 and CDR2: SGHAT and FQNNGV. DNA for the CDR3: TGTGCCAGCACCATCCGTCCAGGGCAGAACTATGGCTACACCTTC. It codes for CASTIRPGQNYGYTF.

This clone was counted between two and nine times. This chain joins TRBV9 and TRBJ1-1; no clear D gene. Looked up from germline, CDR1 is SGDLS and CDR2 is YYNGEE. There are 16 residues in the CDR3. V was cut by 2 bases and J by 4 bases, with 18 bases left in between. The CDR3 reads CASSVANSVPGTEAFF. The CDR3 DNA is TGTGCCAGCAGCGTGGCGAATTCGGTGCCTGGCACTGAAGCTTTCTTT.

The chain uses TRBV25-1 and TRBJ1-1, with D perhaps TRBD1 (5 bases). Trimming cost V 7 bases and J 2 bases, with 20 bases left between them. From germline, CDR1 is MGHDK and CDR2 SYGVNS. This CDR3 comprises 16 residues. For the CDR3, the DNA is TGTGCCAGCAAGGGAGAATTACTGGGGGACAACACTGAAGCTTTCTTT. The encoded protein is CASKGELLGDNTEAFF.

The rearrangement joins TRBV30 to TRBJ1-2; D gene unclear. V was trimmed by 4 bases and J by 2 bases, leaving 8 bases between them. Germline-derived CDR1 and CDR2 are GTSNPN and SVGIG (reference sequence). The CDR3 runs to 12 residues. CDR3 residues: CAWKRRNYGYTF. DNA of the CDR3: TGTGCCTGGAAGAGGCGGAACTATGGCTACACCTTC.

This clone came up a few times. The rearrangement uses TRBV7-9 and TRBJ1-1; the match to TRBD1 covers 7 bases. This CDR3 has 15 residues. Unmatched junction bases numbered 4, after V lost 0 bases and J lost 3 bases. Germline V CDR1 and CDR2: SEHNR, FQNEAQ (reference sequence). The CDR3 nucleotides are TGTGCCAGCAGCTTAGCGGGGCAGGGGGACACTGAAGCTTTCTTT. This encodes CASSLAGQGDTEAFF. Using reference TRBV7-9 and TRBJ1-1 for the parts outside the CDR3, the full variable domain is DTGVSQNPRHKITKRGQNVTFRCDPISEHNRLYWYRQTLGQGPEFLTYFQNEAQLEKSRLLSDRFSAERPKGSFSTLEIQRTEQGDSAMYLCASSLAGQGDTEAFFGQGTRLTVV.

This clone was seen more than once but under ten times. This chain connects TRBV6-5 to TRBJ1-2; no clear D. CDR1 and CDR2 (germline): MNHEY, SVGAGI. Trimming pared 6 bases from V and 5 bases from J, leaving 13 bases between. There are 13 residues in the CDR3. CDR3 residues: CASSSGPQYGYTF. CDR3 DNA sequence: TGTGCCAGCAGCTCCGGGCCTCAGTATGGCTACACCTTC.

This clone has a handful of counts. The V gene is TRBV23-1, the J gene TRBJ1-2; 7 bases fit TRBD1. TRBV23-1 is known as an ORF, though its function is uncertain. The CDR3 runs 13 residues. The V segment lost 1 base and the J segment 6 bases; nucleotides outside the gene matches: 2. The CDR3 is CASSQLQGHGYTF. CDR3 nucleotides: TGCGCCAGCAGTCAATTACAGGGGCATGGCTACACCTTC.

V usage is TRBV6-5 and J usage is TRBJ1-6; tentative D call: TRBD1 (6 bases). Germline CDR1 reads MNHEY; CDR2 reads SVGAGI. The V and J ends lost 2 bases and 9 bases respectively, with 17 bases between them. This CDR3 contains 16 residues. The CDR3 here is CASSYGTSSKVSPLHF. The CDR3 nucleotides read TGTGCCAGCAGTTACGGGACATCTAGTAAGGTTTCACCCCTCCACTTT.

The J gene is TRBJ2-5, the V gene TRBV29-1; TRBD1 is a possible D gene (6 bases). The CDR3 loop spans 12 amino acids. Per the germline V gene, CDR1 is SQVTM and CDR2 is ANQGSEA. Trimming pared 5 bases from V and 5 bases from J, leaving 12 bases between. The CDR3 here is CSVPQGGETQYF. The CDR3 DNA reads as TGCAGCGTTCCACAGGGTGGTGAGACCCAGTACTTC.

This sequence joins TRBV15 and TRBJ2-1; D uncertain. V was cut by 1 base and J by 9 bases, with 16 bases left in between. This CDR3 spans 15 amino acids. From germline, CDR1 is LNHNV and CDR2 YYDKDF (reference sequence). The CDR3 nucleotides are TGTGCCACCAGCAGAGCGACGGATCCGAAGATTGAGCAGTTCTTC. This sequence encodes CATSRATDPKIEQFF.

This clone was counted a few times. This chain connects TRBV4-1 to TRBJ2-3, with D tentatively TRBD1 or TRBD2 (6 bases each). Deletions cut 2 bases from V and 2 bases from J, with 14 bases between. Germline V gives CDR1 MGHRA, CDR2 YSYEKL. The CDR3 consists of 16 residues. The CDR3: CASSQQGGLSTDTQYF. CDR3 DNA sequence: TGCGCCAGCAGCCAACAAGGGGGACTTTCCACAGATACGCAGTATTTT.

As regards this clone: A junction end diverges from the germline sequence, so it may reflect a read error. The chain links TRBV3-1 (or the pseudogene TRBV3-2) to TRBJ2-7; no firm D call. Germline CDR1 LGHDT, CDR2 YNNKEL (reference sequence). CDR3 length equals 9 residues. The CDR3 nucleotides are TGTGCCAGCAGCCAAGAATGGGCCTTC. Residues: CASSQEWAF.

The CDR3 spells CASSVSGIGEETQYF. CDR3 bases: TGTGCCAGCAGCGTATCGGGGATCGGGGAGGAGACCCAGTACTTC. The chain carries TRBV9 and TRBJ2-5; D is perhaps TRBD2 (5 bases). This CDR3 has 15 residues. Trimming removed 1 base at V and 5 bases at J, with 15 bases between. Germline V gene data show CDR1 as SGDLS and CDR2 as YYNGEE. The complete variable domain, with remaining parts taken from reference TRBV9 and TRBJ2-5, reads DSGVTQTPKHLITATGQRVTLRCSPRSGDLSVYWYQQSLDQGLQFLIQYYNGEERAKGNILERFSAQQFPDLHSELNLSSLELGDSALYFCASSVSGIGEETQYFGPGTRLLVL.